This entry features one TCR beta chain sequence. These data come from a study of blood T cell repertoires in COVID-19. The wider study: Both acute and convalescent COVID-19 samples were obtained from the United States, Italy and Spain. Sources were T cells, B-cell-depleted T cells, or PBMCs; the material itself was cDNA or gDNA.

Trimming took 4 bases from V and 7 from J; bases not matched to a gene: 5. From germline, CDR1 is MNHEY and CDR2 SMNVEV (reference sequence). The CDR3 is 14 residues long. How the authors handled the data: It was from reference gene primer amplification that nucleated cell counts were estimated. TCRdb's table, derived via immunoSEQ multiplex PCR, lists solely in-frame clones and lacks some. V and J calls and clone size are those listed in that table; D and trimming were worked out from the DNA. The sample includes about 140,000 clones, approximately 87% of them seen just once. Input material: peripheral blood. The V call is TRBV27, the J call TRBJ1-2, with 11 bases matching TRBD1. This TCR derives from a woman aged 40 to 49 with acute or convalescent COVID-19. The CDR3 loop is CASSWTGGSGGYTF. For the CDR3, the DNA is TGTGCCAGCAGTTGGACAGGGGGCTCGGGTGGCTACACCTTC.